The 13 T cell receptor beta chains presented below share a single source sample, sequenced in a study of cytomegalovirus exposure and HLA in healthy donors. Clones were sequenced by immunoSEQ multiplex PCR, and TCRdb holds only the in-frame ones, with some missing. This table has 97,000 or so clones, roughly 94% appearing once. Sequencing was done on a sample of PBMCs. These receptors were taken from a woman younger than 30 in good health and CMV-seronegative.

This clone was recorded once. The chain joins TRBV6-5 to TRBJ2-7; 8 nucleotides line up with TRBD1. The trim removed 2 bases at V and 3 bases at J, leaving 6 bases unmatched. The CDR3 loop spans 15 amino acids. Germline V gene lookup returns CDR1 MNHEY and CDR2 SVGAGI. CDR3 nucleotides: TGTGCCAGCAGTTACCTCGGCAGGGGGCGCTACGAGCAGTACTTC. Protein: CASSYLGRGRYEQYF.

The V call is TRBV10-3, the J call TRBJ2-5; D might be TRBD2 (6 bases). Germline assignment: CDR1 ENHRY and CDR2 SYGVKD. V dropped 2 bases and J dropped 5 bases, with 12 bases sitting between them. There are 14 residues in the CDR3. CDR3 in amino acids: CAISESQGLETQYF. Here the CDR3 DNA reads TGTGCCATCAGTGAGAGTCAGGGACTGGAGACCCAGTACTTC.

The V and J genes are TRBV29-1 and TRBJ1-2; perhaps TRBD1 as D (6 bases). Germline CDR1 reads SQVTM; CDR2 reads ANQGSEA. The CDR3 contains 13 residues. V dropped 8 bases and J dropped 1 base, with 14 bases sitting between them. The chain's CDR3 is CSFGEGGNYGYTF. In DNA form, the CDR3 reads TGCAGCTTTGGGGAGGGGGGTAACTATGGCTACACCTTC.

V is TRBV6-6 and J is TRBJ2-1; 8 positions agree with TRBD1. Trimming removed 1 base from V and 7 bases from J; junction bases left unmatched: 0. CDR3 length equals 13 residues. The germline CDR1 and CDR2 sequences are MNHNY and SVGAGI (reference sequence). The CDR3 DNA sequence: TGTGCCAGCAGTTACTACAGGGGGAATGAGCAGTTCTTC. Its translation is CASSYYRGNEQFF.

The chain employs TRBV18 and TRBJ1-1, with 8 bases identical to TRBD1. Germline CDR1 is KGHSH and CDR2 is LQKENI. The V gene end was trimmed by 3 bases and the J gene end by 4 bases; junction bases not matched to a gene: 13. This CDR3 region has 17 residues. CDR3 in amino acids: CASSPPGTGGMGTEAFF. The CDR3 bases are TGTGCCAGCTCACCTCCCGGGACAGGAGGCATGGGCACTGAAGCTTTCTTT.

This rearrangement joins TRBV7-9 to TRBJ2-7, with a tentative D call TRBD2 (6 bases). Looked up from germline, CDR1 is SEHNR and CDR2 is FQNEAQ (reference sequence). The CDR3 contains 14 residues. Trimming removed 5 bases at V and 1 base at J, with 12 bases between. The CDR3 DNA follows: TGTGCCAGCAGCCCCCCGGGGGTATCCTACGAGCAGTACTTC. Translating gives CASSPPGVSYEQYF.

This clone is a singleton in its sample. This rearrangement joins TRBV2 to TRBJ1-2, with 7 positions matching TRBD1. The V gene's germline CDR1 is SNHLY and CDR2 FYNNEI. This CDR3 region has 15 residues. V gave up 4 bases and J gave up 2 bases; unmatched junction bases: 7. CDR3 bases: TGTGCCAGCAGTGTCTCCGGGACAGCCAACTATGGCTACACCTTC. Its translation: CASSVSGTANYGYTF. Complete variable domain (other parts from reference TRBV2 and TRBJ1-2): EPEVTQTPSHQVTQMGQEVILRCVPISNHLYFYWYRQILGQKVEFLVSFYNNEISEKSEIFDDQFSVERPDGSNFTLKIRSTKLEDSAMYFCASSVSGTANYGYTFGSGTRLTVV.

The V and J genes are TRBV4-1 and TRBJ2-1; 12 nucleotides align to TRBD2. After removal of 1 base from V and 6 bases from J, the junction contained 1 base not matched to a gene. Germline V lookup: CDR1 MGHRA, CDR2 YSYEKL. The CDR3 consists of 15 residues. The CDR3 sequence: CASSQASGRVNEQFF. In DNA, the CDR3 is TGCGCCAGCAGCCAAGCTAGCGGGAGGGTCAATGAGCAGTTCTTC.

This rearrangement joins TRBV9 to TRBJ2-1; the match to TRBD2 covers 11 bases. Germline CDR1 is SGDLS and CDR2 is YYNGEE. The CDR3 contains 16 residues. V lost 0 bases to trimming and J lost 6 bases; unmatched junction nucleotides: 5. The CDR3 sequence is CASSVGGTSGPNEQFF. In DNA, the CDR3 is TGTGCCAGCAGCGTAGGCGGGACTAGCGGTCCCAATGAGCAGTTCTTC.

This chain links TRBV7-3 with TRBJ2-3; D possibly corresponds to TRBD2 (5 bases). There are 16 residues in the CDR3. Trimming cost V 2 bases and J 0 bases, with 12 bases left between them. Germline loops: CDR1 SGHTA, CDR2 FQGTGA. The CDR3 DNA is TGTGCCAGCAGCTTAGGTGTAGCGACAAGCACAGATACGCAGTATTTT. Translating gives CASSLGVATSTDTQYF.

This chain uses TRBV7-2 with TRBJ2-7; D is possibly TRBD2 (6 bases). The length of the CDR3 is 15 residues. V dropped 1 base and J dropped 6 bases, with 16 bases sitting between them. Per the germline V gene, CDR1 is SGHTA and CDR2 is FQGNSA. The CDR3: CASSLEGPEGIEQYF. The DNA of the CDR3 is TGTGCCAGCAGCTTAGAGGGACCGGAGGGAATCGAGCAGTACTTC.

The table lists this clone with a count of one. The chain recombines TRBV27 with TRBJ1-2; D unclear. This CDR3 has 12 residues. Germline V CDR1 and CDR2: MNHEY, SMNVEV (reference sequence). V was pared by 5 bases and J by 8 bases, with 12 bases between. The CDR3: CASSAGYGGYTF. CDR3 DNA sequence: TGTGCCAGCAGTGCGGGGTACGGAGGCTACACCTTC.

The rearrangement joins TRBV28 to TRBJ1-2; no clear D gene. Looked up from germline, CDR1 is MDHEN and CDR2 is SYDVKM. The CDR3 is made up of 14 amino acids. With 1 base removed from V and 2 bases from J, the gap between germline ends came to 8 bases. The CDR3 DNA sequence: TGTGCCAGCAGTTTATTCCCCAGAAACTATGGCTACACCTTC. Protein: CASSLFPRNYGYTF.